These T cell receptor beta chains were read from a single sample in a study of neurological immune-mediated disorders. From the 5' RACE reads, TCRdb called clonotypes with MiXCR, one entry per CDR3 protein. The sample gives under 20,000 distinct CDR3 sequences, 25% to 30% of which show up once; around 30% is in the top ten. Sequenced material: PBMCs. The receptors shown here come from a man aged 50-60 years with HTLV-1-associated myelopathy (HAM/TSP). Both conserved end residues are part of each CDR3. A D gene is named only where the DNA matches it firmly. Clone size is stated in some rows and not others, as once, few, many or a class when expanded.

j_call d_call clone_size v_call cdr3_length cdr3_aa cdr3_nt
TRBJ2-2 TRBD1 NA TRBV12-3/TRBV12-4 16 CASTFSRTGDPGELFF TGTGCCAGCACCTTCTCGAGGACAGGGGACCCCGGGGAGCTGTTTTTT
TRBJ1-1 NA NA TRBV5-1 13 CASSLQGPTEAFF TGCGCCAGCAGCTTACAGGGCCCAACTGAAGCTTTCTTT
TRBJ2-7 NA NA TRBV29-1 14 CSARGQGSSYEQYF TGCAGCGCCCGAGGGCAGGGGAGCTCCTACGAGCAGTACTTC
TRBJ2-7 NA NA TRBV29-1 11 CSGRGSYEQYF TGCAGCGGGCGTGGTTCCTACGAGCAGTACTTC
TRBJ1-4 TRBD1 NA TRBV5-1 17 CASSSGQGAWANEKLFF TGCGCCAGCAGCTCTGGACAGGGAGCGTGGGCTAATGAAAAACTGTTTTTT
TRBJ1-4 NA many TRBV28 12 CASSLPNEKLFF TGTGCCAGCAGCCTACCTAATGAAAAACTGTTTTTT
TRBJ1-2 NA medium-sized TRBV20-1 12 CSARVVNYGYTF TGCAGTGCTAGAGTTGTTAACTATGGCTACACCTTC
TRBJ1-2 NA many TRBV28 12 CASRITDYGYTF TGTGCCAGCAGGATCACAGACTATGGCTACACCTTC
TRBJ2-3 TRBD2 NA TRBV5-1 15 CASSFTSVGGDTQYF TGCGCCAGCAGCTTCACTAGCGTGGGTGGAGATACGCAGTATTTT
TRBJ2-2 NA many TRBV6-5 14 CASSRRPDTGELFF TGTGCCAGCAGCCGCCGTCCTGACACCGGGGAGCTGTTTTTT
TRBJ2-1 TRBD2 few TRBV11-3 15 CASSLGGLAGAEQFF TGTGCCAGCAGCTTAGGAGGACTAGCGGGGGCGGAGCAGTTCTTC
TRBJ2-3 TRBD1 NA TRBV10-3 14 CAISETTGVNTQYF TGTGCCATCAGTGAGACGACAGGGGTTAATACGCAGTATTTT
TRBJ2-1 NA NA TRBV20-1 12 CSATPTLDEQFF TGCAGTGCTACCCCCACTTTAGATGAGCAGTTCTTC
TRBJ2-1 NA NA TRBV20-1 11 CSARSDTVEFF TGCAGTGCTAGATCGGACACCGTAGAGTTCTTC
TRBJ1-1 TRBD1 NA TRBV5-6 15 CASSFSPGQGNEVFF TGTGCCAGCAGCTTCTCACCGGGACAGGGGAACGAAGTTTTCTTT
TRBJ2-1 TRBD1 many TRBV20-1 15 CSATHRGTGVDEQFF TGCAGTGCTACTCACAGGGGGACAGGGGTCGATGAGCAGTTCTTC
TRBJ2-1 NA NA TRBV28 13 CASSLRGTNEQFF TGTGCCAGCAGTTTACGAGGGACGAATGAGCAGTTCTTC
TRBJ2-4 NA NA TRBV20-1 13 CSASNIAKNIQYF TGCAGTGCTAGTAATATAGCCAAAAACATTCAGTACTTC
TRBJ1-2 NA medium-sized TRBV20-1 11 CSASGGYGYTF TGCAGTGCTAGTGGGGGGTATGGCTACACCTTC
TRBJ2-7 NA many TRBV12-3/TRBV12-4 12 CASSRTVARQYF TGTGCCAGCAGCCGGACGGTGGCAAGGCAGTACTTC
TRBJ1-2 TRBD1 NA TRBV20-1 14 CSARAGTGWYGYTF TGCAGTGCTAGAGCCGGGACAGGATGGTATGGCTACACCTTC
TRBJ1-4 NA NA TRBV20-1 14 CSARDRVGREKLFF TGCAGTGCTAGAGATCGAGTGGGGAGAGAAAAACTGTTTTTT
TRBJ1-2 NA once TRBV20-1 16 CSARLPEGGIFYGYTF TGCAGTGCTAGACTCCCGGAGGGCGGCATTTTCTATGGCTACACCTTC
TRBJ2-1 NA few TRBV29-1 11 CSGRLNNEQFF TGCAGCGGACGACTTAACAATGAGCAGTTCTTC
TRBJ2-2 TRBD2 NA TRBV20-1 19 CSATNPRGSGGEREGELFF TGCAGTGCTACGAACCCGCGGGGAAGCGGGGGGGAACGAGAAGGGGAGCTGTTTTTT
TRBJ2-5 TRBD1 few TRBV10-3 12 CAISGQEETQYF TGTGCCATTTCCGGACAGGAAGAGACCCAGTACTTC
TRBJ1-1 NA NA TRBV27 14 CASSLKGGTTEAFF TGTGCCAGCAGTTTAAAGGGGGGCACCACTGAAGCTTTCTTT
TRBJ2-7 TRBD1 NA TRBV29-1 13 CSVAGQGLYEQYF TGCAGCGTCGCCGGACAGGGTCTCTACGAGCAGTACTTC
TRBJ2-4 TRBD2 few TRBV30 14 CAWRDTGGGDIQYF TGTGCCTGGAGAGACACGGGAGGAGGGGACATTCAGTACTTC
TRBJ2-3 TRBD2 many TRBV2 18 CASRLTRTSGGLTDTQYF TGTGCCAGCAGACTAACTCGGACTAGCGGGGGACTAACAGATACGCAGTATTTT
TRBJ2-7 TRBD2 NA TRBV29-1 14 CSVKLAGDTYEQYF TGCAGCGTCAAACTAGCGGGCGACACCTACGAGCAGTACTTC
TRBJ2-7 TRBD2 few TRBV7-2 17 CASSKTSGGSSSYEQYF TGTGCCAGCAGCAAAACTAGCGGGGGGTCGAGCTCCTACGAGCAGTACTTC
TRBJ1-2 TRBD1 few TRBV20-1 12 CSPWTGGYGYTF TGCAGCCCCTGGACAGGGGGCTATGGCTACACCTTC
TRBJ1-1 TRBD1 few TRBV7-2 13 CASSWDRNTEAFF TGTGCCAGCAGTTGGGACAGGAACACTGAAGCTTTCTTT
TRBJ2-2 NA many TRBV7-6 15 CASSSQATNTGELFF TGTGCCAGCAGCTCCCAGGCGACGAACACCGGGGAGCTGTTTTTT
TRBJ1-5 NA few TRBV20-1 14 CSASPGTSSQPQHF TGCAGTGCTAGTCCCGGGACCTCAAGTCAGCCCCAGCATTTT
TRBJ2-5 TRBD2 NA TRBV5-5 15 CASSSLPGGRETQYF TGTGCCAGCAGCTCCCTGCCGGGGGGGCGGGAGACCCAGTACTTC
TRBJ2-7 NA NA TRBV29-1 13 CSVRDGSSYEQYF TGCAGCGTACGCGACGGAAGCTCCTACGAGCAGTACTTC
TRBJ2-3 NA NA TRBV7-2 15 CASSLAGRSTDTQYF TGTGCCAGCAGCTTAGCGGGCAGGAGCACAGATACGCAGTATTTT
TRBJ2-1 TRBD2 few TRBV20-1 15 CSARGPGTSVNEQFF TGCAGTGCTAGAGGGCCCGGGACTAGCGTTAATGAGCAGTTCTTC
TRBJ2-3 TRBD2 NA TRBV7-9 16 CASSLAAGGPTDTQYF TGTGCCAGCAGCTTAGCAGCGGGGGGGCCCACAGATACGCAGTATTTT
TRBJ2-1 TRBD2 NA TRBV6-5 14 CASSSAGGSGEQFF TGTGCCAGCAGTTCAGCGGGGGGATCGGGGGAGCAGTTCTTC
TRBJ1-3 NA NA TRBV5-1 15 CASTLAGQSGNTIYF TGCGCCAGCACCCTGGCAGGGCAGTCCGGAAACACCATATATTTT
TRBJ2-7 NA NA TRBV7-6 13 CASSLVLGYEQYF TGTGCCAGCAGCTTAGTCCTCGGCTACGAGCAGTACTTC
TRBJ2-1 TRBD2 few TRBV7-3 12 CASSLGLGEQFF TGTGCCAGCAGCTTGGGACTAGGGGAACAGTTCTTC
TRBJ2-3 TRBD1 NA TRBV5-1 16 CASSPPGQGVGDTQYF TGCGCCAGCAGCCCTCCGGGGCAGGGGGTTGGAGATACGCAGTATTTT
TRBJ2-5 NA few TRBV12-3/TRBV12-4 14 CASSPRQSQETQYF TGTGCCAGCAGTCCCCGACAGAGCCAAGAGACCCAGTACTTC
TRBJ1-3 NA NA TRBV19 17 CASSMDFGRLSGNTIYF TGTGCCAGTAGTATGGACTTTGGGAGACTCTCTGGAAACACCATATATTTT
TRBJ1-2 NA NA TRBV20-1 11 CSASNPPGYTF TGCAGTGCTTCGAACCCCCCCGGCTACACCTTC
TRBJ2-7 NA NA TRBV24-1 12 CATKDGSYEQYF TGTGCCACCAAGGACGGATCCTACGAGCAGTACTTC